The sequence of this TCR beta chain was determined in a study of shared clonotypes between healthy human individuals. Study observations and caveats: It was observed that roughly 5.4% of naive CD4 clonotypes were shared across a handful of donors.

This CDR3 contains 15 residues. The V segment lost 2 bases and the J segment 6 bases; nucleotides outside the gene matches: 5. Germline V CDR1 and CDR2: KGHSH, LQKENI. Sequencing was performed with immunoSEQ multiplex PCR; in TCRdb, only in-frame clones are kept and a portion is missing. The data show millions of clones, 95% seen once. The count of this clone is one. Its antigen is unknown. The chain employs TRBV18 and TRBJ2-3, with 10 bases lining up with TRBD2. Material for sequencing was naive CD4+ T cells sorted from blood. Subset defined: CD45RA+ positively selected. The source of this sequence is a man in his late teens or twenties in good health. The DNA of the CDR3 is TGTGCCAGCTCACCAACTAGCGGGAAGGGGGATACGCAGTATTTT. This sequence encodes CASSPTSGKGDTQYF. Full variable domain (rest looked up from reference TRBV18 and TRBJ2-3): NAGVMQNPRHLVRRRGQEARLRCSPMKGHSHVYWYRQLPEEGLKFMVYLQKENIIDESGMPKERFSAEFPKEGPSILRIQQVVRGDSAAYFCASSPTSGKGDTQYFGPGTRLTVL.